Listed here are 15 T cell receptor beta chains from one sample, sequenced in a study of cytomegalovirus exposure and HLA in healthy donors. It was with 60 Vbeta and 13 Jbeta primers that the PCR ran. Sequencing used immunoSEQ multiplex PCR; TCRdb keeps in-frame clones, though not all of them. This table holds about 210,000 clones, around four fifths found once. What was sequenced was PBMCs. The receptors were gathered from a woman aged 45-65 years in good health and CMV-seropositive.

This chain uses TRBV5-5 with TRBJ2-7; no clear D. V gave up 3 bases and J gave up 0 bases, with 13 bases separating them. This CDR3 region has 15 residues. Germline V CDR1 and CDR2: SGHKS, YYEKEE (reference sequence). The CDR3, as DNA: TGTGCCAGCAGCTGGGCCCCAACCCGCTCCTACGAGCAGTACTTC. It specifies CASSWAPTRSYEQYF.

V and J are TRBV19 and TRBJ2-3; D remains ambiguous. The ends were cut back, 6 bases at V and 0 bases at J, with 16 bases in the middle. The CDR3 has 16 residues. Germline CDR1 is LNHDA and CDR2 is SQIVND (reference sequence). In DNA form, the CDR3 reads TGTGCCAGTAGCCAATTAGACTGGTATAGCACAGATACGCAGTATTTT. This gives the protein CASSQLDWYSTDTQYF.

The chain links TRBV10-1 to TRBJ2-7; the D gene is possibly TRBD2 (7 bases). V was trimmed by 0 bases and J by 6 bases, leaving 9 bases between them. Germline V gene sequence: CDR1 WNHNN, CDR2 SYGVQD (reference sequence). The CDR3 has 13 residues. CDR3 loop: CASSESGGREQYF. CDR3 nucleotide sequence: TGCGCCAGCAGTGAGTCGGGGGGGCGCGAGCAGTACTTC.

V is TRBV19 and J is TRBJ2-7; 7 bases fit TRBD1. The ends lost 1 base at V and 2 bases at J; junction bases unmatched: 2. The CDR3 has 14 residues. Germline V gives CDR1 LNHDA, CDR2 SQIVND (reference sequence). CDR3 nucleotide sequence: TGTGCCAGTAGTATAGCAACAGGGGCCTACGAGCAGTACTTC. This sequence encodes CASSIATGAYEQYF. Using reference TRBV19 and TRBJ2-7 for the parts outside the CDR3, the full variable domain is DGGITQSPKYLFRKEGQNVTLSCEQNLNHDAMYWYRQDPGQGLRLIYYSQIVNDFQKGDIAEGYSVSREKKESFPLTVTSAQKNPTAFYLCASSIATGAYEQYFGPGTRLTVT.

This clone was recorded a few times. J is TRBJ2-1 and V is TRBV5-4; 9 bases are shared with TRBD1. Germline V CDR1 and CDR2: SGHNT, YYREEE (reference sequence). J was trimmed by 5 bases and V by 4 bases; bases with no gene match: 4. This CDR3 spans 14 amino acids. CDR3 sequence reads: CASSTGGRNNEQFF. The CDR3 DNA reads TGTGCCAGCAGCACAGGGGGCCGGAACAATGAGCAGTTCTTC.

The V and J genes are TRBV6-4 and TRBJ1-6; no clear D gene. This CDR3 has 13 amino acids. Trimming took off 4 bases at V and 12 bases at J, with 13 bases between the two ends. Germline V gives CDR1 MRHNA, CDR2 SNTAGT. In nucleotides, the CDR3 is TGTGCCAGCAGTGTTGGACTGAGTCTACCCCTCCACTTT. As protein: CASSVGLSLPLHF.

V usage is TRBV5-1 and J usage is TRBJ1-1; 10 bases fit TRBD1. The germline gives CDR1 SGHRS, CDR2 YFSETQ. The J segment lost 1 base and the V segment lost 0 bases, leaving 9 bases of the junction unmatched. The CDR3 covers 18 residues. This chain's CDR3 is CASSLDFGTGVKNTEAFF. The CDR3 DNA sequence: TGCGCCAGCAGCTTGGATTTCGGGACAGGGGTTAAGAACACTGAAGCTTTCTTT.

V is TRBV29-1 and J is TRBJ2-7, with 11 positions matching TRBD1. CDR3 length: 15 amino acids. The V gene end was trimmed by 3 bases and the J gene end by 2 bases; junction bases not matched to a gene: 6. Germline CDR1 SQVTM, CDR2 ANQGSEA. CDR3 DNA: TGCAGCGTTGACATTGGGACAGGGGGAACCTACGAGCAGTACTTC. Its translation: CSVDIGTGGTYEQYF.

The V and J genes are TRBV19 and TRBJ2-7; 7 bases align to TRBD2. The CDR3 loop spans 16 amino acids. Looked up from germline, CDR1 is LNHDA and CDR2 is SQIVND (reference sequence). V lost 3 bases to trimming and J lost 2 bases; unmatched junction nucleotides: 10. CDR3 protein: CASSIRAREGTYEQYF. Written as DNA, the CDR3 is TGTGCCAGTAGTATCAGGGCCAGGGAGGGTACCTACGAGCAGTACTTC.

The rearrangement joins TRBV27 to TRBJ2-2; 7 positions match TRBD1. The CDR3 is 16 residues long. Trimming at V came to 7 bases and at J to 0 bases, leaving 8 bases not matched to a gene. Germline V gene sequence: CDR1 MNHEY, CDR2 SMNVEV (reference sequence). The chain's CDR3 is CASIPGGQPNTGELFF. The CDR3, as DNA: TGTGCCAGCATCCCTGGGGGACAGCCGAACACCGGGGAGCTGTTTTTT.

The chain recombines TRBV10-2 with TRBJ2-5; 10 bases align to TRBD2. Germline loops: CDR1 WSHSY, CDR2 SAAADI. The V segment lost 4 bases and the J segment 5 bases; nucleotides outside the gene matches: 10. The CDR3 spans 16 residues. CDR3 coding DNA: TGCGCCAGCAGTGGGCAAGCGGGGGGGAAGGGGGAGACCCAGTACTTC. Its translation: CASSGQAGGKGETQYF.

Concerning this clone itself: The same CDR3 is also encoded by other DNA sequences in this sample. This chain's CDR3 is CAWTGVTGFGETQYF. The CDR3 DNA reads TGTGCCTGGACCGGCGTGACAGGGTTCGGAGAGACCCAGTACTTC. The chain uses TRBV30 and TRBJ2-5; TRBD1 matches 7 bases. This CDR3 contains 15 residues. Germline V gene data show CDR1 as GTSNPN and CDR2 as SVGIG (reference sequence). The V and J ends lost 4 bases and 4 bases, in that order; junction bases with no gene match: 12.

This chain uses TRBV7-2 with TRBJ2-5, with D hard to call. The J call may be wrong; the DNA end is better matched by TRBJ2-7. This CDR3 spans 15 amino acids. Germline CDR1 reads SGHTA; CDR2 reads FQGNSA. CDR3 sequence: CASSPLSAIYYEQYF. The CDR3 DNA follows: TGTGCCAGCAGCCCGTTGTCCGCGATTTACTACGAGCAGTACTTC.

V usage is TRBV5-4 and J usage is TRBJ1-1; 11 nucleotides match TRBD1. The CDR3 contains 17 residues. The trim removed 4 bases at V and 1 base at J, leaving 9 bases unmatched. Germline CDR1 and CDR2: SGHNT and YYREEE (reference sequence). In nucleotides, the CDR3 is TGTGCCAGCAGCGTTGGACAGGGGGCCCTAGGGAACACTGAAGCTTTCTTT. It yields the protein CASSVGQGALGNTEAFF.

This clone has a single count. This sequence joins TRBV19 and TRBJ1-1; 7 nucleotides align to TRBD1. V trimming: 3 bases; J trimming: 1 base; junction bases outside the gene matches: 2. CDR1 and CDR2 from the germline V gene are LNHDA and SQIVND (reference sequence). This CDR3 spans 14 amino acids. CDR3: CASSIGDRNTEAFF. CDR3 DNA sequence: TGTGCCAGTAGTATCGGGGACAGGAACACTGAAGCTTTCTTT.